This T cell receptor (beta chain) was captured by sequencing in a study of T cell responses to AZD1222 COVID-19 vaccine (dated by TCRdb to about 2021). About the study as a whole: A total of 230 to 250 trial participants underwent TCR sequencing, of whom 200 to 220 received two doses of AZD1222 and about 25 received two doses of the MenACWY control vaccine. Trial participants were enrolled by age into subgroups of 18-55, 56-69 and 70-plus years, and 148, 28 and 57 TCR-sequenced participants, respectively, were included in these subgroups. General study outcomes and caveats: Reportedly, almost half of the unique spike-specific TCRs recognized epitopes lying outside the regions that are mutated in the B.1.351 and B.1.1.7 variants. Vaccine-associated CD4 TCRs spanned the whole spike protein, with dominant responses in regions 160-218 and 743-854. In the small 56-69-year group, the increase in depth fell short of significance, most likely because of low power. After two AZD1222 doses, spike-specific TCR breadth and depth were significantly higher than at day 0 and than in MenACWY recipients. Most participants were white British and females outnumbered males, and the authors suggested that clonal diversity may have been underestimated. Because no samples from the day 14 peak response were available, repertoires could be characterized only after the peak T cell response. Only five or six AZD1222 recipients were SARS-CoV-2 seropositive at baseline, limiting conclusions about previously exposed vaccinees.

As regards this clone: The antigen it binds to is not known. No per-base quality is available; no much larger clone lies one base away.

According to the germline V gene, CDR1 reads SGHRS and CDR2 reads YFSETQ. The V end gives up 2 bases and the J end 7 bases, leaving 7 bases in the junction not matched to a gene. The CDR3 goes from the cysteine to the phenylalanine over 16 residues. Just CDR3 DNA is preserved here, 48 bases in frame from base 1. The CDR3 regions of human TCRbeta chains were subjected to immunosequencing. In the paper's pipeline: TCRs in the repertoires were compared against a reference library of SARS-CoV-2-specific TCRs that had been generated with the MIRA antigen-specificity platform. Breadth meant the fraction of unique TCRs that were SARS-CoV-2-associated, whereas depth meant the fraction of total T cells that were SARS-CoV-2-associated. Using the MIRA data, each spike-specific TCR was assigned both to the spike region to which the TCR was reactive and to a CD4 or CD8 class. Log10-transformed breadth and depth values were compared by one-way ANOVA with Sidak's multiple comparisons tests. TCRdb holds this immuneACCESS table with in-frame rearrangements only. Some clones are missing; in checked studies, unresolved V genes explain under half, and the rest has no known cause. Clone size and V and J calls were adopted from that table, with D and trimming inferred from the DNA. The sample table records roughly 200,000 clones; just over 90% of these occur just once. Jointly, the top ten make up under 4% of the sample.

The sample's time point label is to be understood as: about 28 days (+/-7) after the second vaccine dose. AZD1222 recipients whose second dose came at about 4 weeks and those whose second dose came at about 12 weeks were combined into one group, since spike-specific TCR depth and breadth did not differ between the two schedules. The vaccinee samples were drawn from two UK trials, COV001 and COV002, one of which was a single-blind randomized controlled phase 2/3 trial testing AZD1222 (ChAdOx1 nCoV-19) in healthy adults. For TCRbeta chain sequencing, PBMC samples were collected from trial participants at day 0 and at day 28 after the second dose.

The chain joins TRBV5-1 to TRBJ2-2, and 11 junctional nucleotides match TRBD1. The clonotype was recovered from an adult who received the AZD1222 COVID-19 vaccine. The source material was peripheral blood, sampled 28 days after the second AZD1222 dose. This receptor has the CDR3 CASSFPGQGVNGELFF. The DNA is as follows: TGCGCCAGCAGCTTTCCGGGACAGGGGGTGAACGGGGAGCTGTTTTTT.